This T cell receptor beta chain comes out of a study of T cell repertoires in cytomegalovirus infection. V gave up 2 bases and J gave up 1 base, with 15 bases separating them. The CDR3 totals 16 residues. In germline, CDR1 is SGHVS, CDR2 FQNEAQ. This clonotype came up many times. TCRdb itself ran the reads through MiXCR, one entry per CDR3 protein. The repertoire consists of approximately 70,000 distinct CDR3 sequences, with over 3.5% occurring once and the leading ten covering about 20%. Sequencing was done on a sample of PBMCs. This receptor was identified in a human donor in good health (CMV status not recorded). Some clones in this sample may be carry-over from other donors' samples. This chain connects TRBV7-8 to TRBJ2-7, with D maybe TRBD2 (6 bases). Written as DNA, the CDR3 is TGTGCCAGCAGCTTACGCCGTAGCGGACTTTCCTACGAGCAGTACTTC. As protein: CASSLRRSGLSYEQYF.